Shown below are 14 T cell receptor beta chains from a single sample sequenced in a study of blood T cells in healthy people across ages. A second roughly 7 to 11 cycle PCR used barcoded and J-beta primers. TCRdb reanalysed the 5' RACE reads using MiXCR and keeps one entry per CDR3 protein. The table records 1.5 million to 2 million distinct CDR3 sequences, around 48% of them present only once. Sequenced: blood. The receptors shown here come from a woman aged 40 to 55 in good health.

The rearrangement links TRBV4-1 to TRBJ2-1, with D possibly matching TRBD1 (6 bases). The CDR3 extends over 13 amino acids. Trimming removed 2 bases at V and 6 bases at J, with 8 bases between. Germline CDR1 MGHRA, CDR2 YSYEKL. CDR3 protein: CASSQQGSNEQFF. The CDR3 bases are TGCGCCAGCAGCCAACAGGGGAGCAATGAGCAGTTCTTC.

V usage is TRBV19 and J usage is TRBJ2-5; 12 positions agree with TRBD1. The DNA end lines up better with TRBJ2-7; the J call may be wrong. The CDR3 is 15 amino acids. CDR1 LNHDA and CDR2 SQIVND come from the germline V gene (reference sequence). DNA of the CDR3: TGTGCCAGTAGTCAGCTCGGGACAGGGGGCGCCGAGCAGTACTTC. Its translation: CASSQLGTGGAEQYF.

The genes are TRBV5-6 and TRBJ1-2, with a weak D call TRBD1 (6 bases). The CDR3 runs to 15 residues. CDR1 is SGHDT, CDR2 YYEEEE, per germline. V lost 1 base and J 3 bases, leaving 13 bases between the germline ends. The CDR3 DNA sequence: TGTGCCAGCAGCTTGAACGGGGGACAAGACTATGGCTACACCTTC. This encodes CASSLNGGQDYGYTF.

This clonotype has a handful of counts. The gene calls are TRBV20-1 and TRBJ2-5; D gene ambiguous. CDR1 is DFQATT and CDR2 is SNEGSKA in the germline V gene (reference sequence). V gave up 5 bases and J gave up 0 bases, with 10 bases separating them. This CDR3 contains 13 residues. The CDR3 DNA is TGCAGTGCTCGCCAGATGTACCAAGAGACCCAGTACTTC. Its protein is CSARQMYQETQYF.

CDR3 nucleotide sequence: TGTGCCAGCAGCCCCCGGGACAGGGGCGATAACTATGGCTACACCTTC. Translating gives CASSPRDRGDNYGYTF. The gene calls are TRBV9 and TRBJ1-2; TRBD1 aligns across 10 bases. The CDR3 is made up of 16 amino acids. Germline CDR1 is SGDLS and CDR2 is YYNGEE. Trimming at V came to 4 bases and at J to 1 base, leaving 7 bases not matched to a gene.

This chain uses TRBV28 with TRBJ1-1, with 8 bases fitting TRBD1. Germline CDR1 is MDHEN and CDR2 is SYDVKM. This CDR3 region has 15 residues. J was trimmed by 4 bases and V by 6 bases; bases with no gene match: 10. Here the CDR3 DNA reads TGTGCCAGCAGGCCCCTAGGACAGGGTATCACTGAAGCTTTCTTT. Translation: CASRPLGQGITEAFF.

This clonotype was recorded only once. The chain employs TRBV7-8 and TRBJ2-5; D possibly corresponds to TRBD1 (6 bases). The end of the DNA aligns better with TRBJ2-7, so the J call may be wrong. Germline V gives CDR1 SGHVS, CDR2 FQNEAQ. CDR3 length: 14 residues. DNA of the CDR3: TGTGCCAGCAGCACCGGGACACTTAGCGACGAGCAGTACTTC. Residues: CASSTGTLSDEQYF.

The chain recombines TRBV13 with TRBJ2-1, with D hard to call. V lost 3 bases and J 9 bases, leaving 12 bases between the germline ends. Germline CDR1 is PRHDT and CDR2 is FYEKMQ (reference sequence). The length of the CDR3 is 13 residues. The CDR3 spells CASSLVKRVEQFF. CDR3 in DNA: TGTGCCAGCAGCTTGGTGAAGCGTGTTGAGCAGTTCTTC. The full variable domain, completed using reference TRBV13 and TRBJ2-1, is AAGVIQSPRHLIKEKRETATLKCYPIPRHDTVYWYQQGPGQDPQFLISFYEKMQSDKGSIPDRFSAQQFSDYHSELNMSSLELGDSALYFCASSLVKRVEQFFGPGTRLTVL.

The chain links TRBV4-1 to TRBJ2-5; 7 bases are shared with TRBD1. The CDR3 spans 14 residues. Germline lookup yields CDR1 MGHRA and CDR2 YSYEKL. V dropped 1 base and J dropped 4; count of bases not matched to a gene: 3. CDR3 nucleotide sequence: TGCGCCAGCAGCCAAGGAGACAGGGTAGAGACCCAGTACTTC. Its protein is CASSQGDRVETQYF.

The CDR3, as DNA: TGTGCCAGCAGTTATTATCGGGAGAGGGCAATTCAGGAGACCCAGTACTTC. This translates into CASSYYRERAIQETQYF. This chain connects TRBV6-2 or TRBV6-3 to TRBJ2-7; maybe TRBD2 (6 bases). Near its end, the DNA agrees better with TRBJ2-5, so the J call may be wrong. This CDR3 is built from 17 residues. CDR1 and CDR2 from the germline V gene are MNHEY and SVGEGT.

V usage is TRBV6-2 or TRBV6-3 and J usage is TRBJ2-7; TRBD2 matches at 8 bases. V shed 3 bases and J 5 bases; nucleotides not matched to a gene: 15. The length of the CDR3 is 17 residues. CDR1 and CDR2 (germline): MNHEY, SVGEGT. The CDR3 loop reads CASSYPLPGLGVDEQYF. The DNA for the CDR3 is TGTGCCAGCAGTTATCCCCTTCCGGGACTAGGGGTCGACGAGCAGTACTTC.

The V gene is TRBV4-3, the J gene TRBJ2-1; maybe TRBD2 (7 bases). The last part of the DNA fits TRBJ2-7 better; the J call may be wrong. Germline values: CDR1 LGHNA, CDR2 YSLEER. The CDR3 has 16 amino acids. The CDR3 loop reads CASSQKGGEVYNEQYF. The CDR3 coding sequence is TGCGCCAGCAGCCAAAAAGGGGGGGAAGTCTACAATGAGCAGTACTTC.

The table lists this clonotype with a few counts. The chain links TRBV5-1 to TRBJ2-5; TRBD1 matches 9 bases. Germline loops: CDR1 SGHRS, CDR2 YFSETQ. V gave up 9 bases and J gave up 1 base; unmatched junction bases: 1. The CDR3 sequence is 12 residues long. In DNA, the CDR3 is TGCGCCACACAGGGGGCCCAAGAGACCCAGTACTTC. The encoded protein is CATQGAQETQYF.

The rearrangement joins TRBV7-6 to TRBJ2-1; D is unclear. The CDR3 is 18 amino acids. Germline CDR1 SGHVS, CDR2 FNYEAQ. Trimming removed 1 base from V and 5 bases from J, with 21 bases in between. CDR3: CASSLEAQPNAGHNEQFF. CDR3 nucleotides: TGTGCCAGCAGCTTAGAGGCACAGCCAAACGCAGGACACAATGAGCAGTTCTTC.